This T cell receptor (beta chain) was identified in a study of beta chain features in type 1 diabetes. What was sequenced were expressed TCRB transcripts, since all of the isolated RNA had been reverse transcribed. The repertoire was sequenced with immunoSEQ multiplex PCR; TCRdb's copy has only in-frame clones and lacks some. The sample includes roughly 170,000 clones, 13% of them seen just once. The CDR3 sequence is 12 residues long. J lost 1 base, V lost 10 bases, and 2 bases had no gene match. Germline loops: CDR1 LNHDA, CDR2 SQIVND (reference sequence). The sequence was obtained from a woman aged 18 to 35 in good health. The sequencing sample was made of central memory CD4+ T cells from blood. This chain joins TRBV19 and TRBJ2-7; 9 bases fit TRBD2. The CDR3 loop is CATSGISYEQYF. CDR3 nucleotide sequence: TGTGCCACTAGCGGGATATCCTACGAGCAGTACTTC.